A single sample gave rise to the 16 T cell receptor beta chains below, sequenced in a study of blood T cells in healthy people across ages. Alongside a J-beta primer mix, a sample-barcoded 5' primer served in a second PCR lasting roughly 7 to 11 cycles. TCRdb redid the calling of the 5' RACE reads with MiXCR, one entry per CDR3 protein. This sample has under 800,000 distinct CDR3 sequences, with around 21% found just once. Sequenced input: blood. The receptor set was obtained from a man aged 70-80 years in good health.

The rearrangement joins TRBV7-2 to TRBJ2-3, with D perhaps being TRBD1 or TRBD2 (5 bases each). V lost 0 bases to trimming and J lost 5 bases, with 12 bases between them. Germline CDR1 reads SGHTA; CDR2 reads FQGNSA. This CDR3 contains 15 residues. CDR3 amino acids: CASSLAGVPGDTQYF. The CDR3 DNA sequence: TGTGCCAGCAGCTTAGCGGGGGTTCCGGGAGATACGCAGTATTTT. Based on the CDR3 plus reference TRBV7-2 and TRBJ2-3, the full variable domain is GAGVSQSPSNKVTEKGKDVELRCDPISGHTALYWYRQSLGQGLEFLIYFQGNSAPDKSGLPSDRFSAERTGGSVSTLTIQRTQQEDSAVYLCASSLAGVPGDTQYFGPGTRLTVL.

This chain links TRBV6-6 with TRBJ1-1; D is possibly TRBD1 (5 bases). Per the germline V gene, CDR1 is MNHNY and CDR2 is SVGAGI (reference sequence). V was pared by 0 bases and J by 4 bases, with 15 bases between. The CDR3 has 16 residues. The CDR3 region has the DNA TGTGCCAGCAGTTACTCGCGCCCTGGGGGGAGCACTGAAGCTTTCTTT. It specifies CASSYSRPGGSTEAFF.

This clonotype was counted only a few times. The chain joins TRBV4-1 to TRBJ2-5; 8 positions agree with TRBD1. The CDR3 consists of 16 residues. The germline CDR1 and CDR2 sequences are MGHRA and YSYEKL. J lost 1 base, V lost 5 bases, and 9 bases had no gene match. The CDR3 DNA reads as TGCGCCAGCAGCTCGGCGGACAGGGTGAGCCAAGAGACCCAGTACTTC. As protein: CASSSADRVSQETQYF.

This clonotype was counted a few times. The junction departs from germline at one end; a sequencing error may be responsible. The chain links TRBV6-6 to TRBJ2-2; TRBD2 might be the D (6 bases). CDR1 and CDR2 from the germline V gene are MNHNY and SVGAGI (reference sequence). The CDR3 length is 15 residues. The CDR3 sequence is CASRGTAGRTGGLFF. The CDR3 DNA reads as TGTGCCAGCAGGGGTACGGCAGGGCGGACCGGGGGGCTGTTTTTT.

This rearrangement joins TRBV12-3 or TRBV12-4 to TRBJ2-1, with TRBD2 matching 8 bases. V shed 3 bases, J shed 5 bases, and the junction held 3 bases outside the gene matches. The CDR3 length is 14 residues. The CDR3: CASSFGRVNNEQFF. The CDR3 coding sequence is TGTGCCAGCAGTTTCGGGAGGGTAAACAATGAGCAGTTCTTC.

The rearrangement links TRBV7-9 to TRBJ1-2; 7 bases agree with TRBD1. The V gene's germline CDR1 is SEHNR and CDR2 FQNEAQ (reference sequence). The CDR3 is 13 amino acids. Trimming at V came to 5 bases and at J to 8 bases, leaving 8 bases not matched to a gene. CDR3 coding DNA: TGTGCCAGCAGCCCGACAGGGTGGGAAGGCTACACCTTC. This gives the protein CASSPTGWEGYTF. The whole variable domain, filled in from reference TRBV7-9 and TRBJ1-2, reads DTGVSQNPRHKITKRGQNVTFRCDPISEHNRLYWYRQTLGQGPEFLTYFQNEAQLEKSRLLSDRFSAERPKGSFSTLEIQRTEQGDSAMYLCASSPTGWEGYTFGSGTRLTVV.

The chain joins TRBV3-1 to TRBJ1-5; no clear D. This CDR3 has 14 residues. Germline V gives CDR1 LGHDT, CDR2 YNNKEL (reference sequence). The V and J ends lost 7 bases and 0 bases respectively, with 10 bases between them. The CDR3 DNA is TGTGCCAGCAAGGCGGGGAATAGCAATCAGCCCCAGCATTTT. Translating gives CASKAGNSNQPQHF.

The CDR3: CSARDLARGNIQYF. In DNA form, the CDR3 reads TGCAGTGCTAGAGATCTTGCCAGGGGAAACATTCAGTACTTC. V usage is TRBV20-1 and J usage is TRBJ2-4, with D maybe TRBD1 (6 bases). Germline V gives CDR1 DFQATT, CDR2 SNEGSKA (reference sequence). CDR3 length: 14 residues. Trimming removed 0 bases at V and 6 bases at J, with 12 bases between.

The V gene is TRBV5-5, the J gene TRBJ2-6, with a weak D call TRBD2 (6 bases). The V end lost 6 bases, the J end lost 0 bases, and 13 bases lay between the germline ends. Germline loops: CDR1 SGHKS, CDR2 YYEKEE (reference sequence). This CDR3 comprises 16 residues. CDR3 loop: CASTMEGTSGANVLTF. Here the CDR3 DNA reads TGTGCCAGCACCATGGAGGGAACCTCTGGGGCCAACGTCCTGACTTTC.

This clonotype was found many times. This chain uses TRBV11-2 with TRBJ2-7; 8 bases agree with TRBD1. Germline-derived CDR1 and CDR2 are SGHAT and FQNNGV. The V segment lost 5 bases and the J segment 0 bases; nucleotides outside the gene matches: 9. There are 16 residues in the CDR3. In DNA form, the CDR3 reads TGTGCCAGCAGCCCTCGACACAGGGGGAACTCCTACGAGCAGTACTTC. Translating it yields CASSPRHRGNSYEQYF.

A note on this clonotype: A much more abundant neighbour one base away suggests this may be a read error. CDR3 protein: CASSSAGQGGHEQYF. CDR3 bases: TGCGCCAGCAGCTCCGCCGGACAGGGAGGCCACGAGCAGTACTTC. The chain links TRBV5-1 to TRBJ2-7; 8 bases are shared with TRBD1. The V and J ends lost 3 bases and 5 bases, in that order; junction bases with no gene match: 10. Germline V gene sequence: CDR1 SGHRS, CDR2 YFSETQ. The CDR3 covers 15 residues.

The chain couples TRBV5-4 to TRBJ2-7; D unclear. Trimming took 1 base from V and 0 from J, leaving 8 bases between them. The germline V gene has CDR1 SGHNT and CDR2 YYREEE (reference sequence). CDR3 size: 14 residues. In nucleotides, the CDR3 is TGTGCCAGCAGCTTGAGCCAGGCCTCCTACGAGCAGTACTTC. Protein product: CASSLSQASYEQYF. The full variable domain, completed using reference TRBV5-4 and TRBJ2-7, is ETGVTQSPTHLIKTRGQQVTLRCSSQSGHNTVSWYQQALGQGPQFIFQYYREEENGRGNFPPRFSGLQFPNYSSELNVNALELDDSALYLCASSLSQASYEQYFGPGTRLTVT.

This sequence joins TRBV2 and TRBJ2-5; the match to TRBD1 covers 7 bases. The V gene's germline CDR1 is SNHLY and CDR2 FYNNEI. The CDR3 is 15 amino acids. J lost 2 bases, V lost 5 bases, and 8 bases had no gene match. CDR3 sequence (DNA): TGTGCCAGCAGTCGTTCGACAGGGCGACAAGAGACCCAGTACTTC. Protein sequence: CASSRSTGRQETQYF.

The sample holds a few counts of this clonotype. One end of the junction varies from germline; a read error may be responsible. This rearrangement joins TRBV14 to TRBJ2-5, with D possibly being TRBD1 (6 bases). CDR1 is SGHDN and CDR2 is FVKESK in the germline V gene. This CDR3 contains 10 residues. DNA of the CDR3: TGTGCCAGCGGACGACAGGTGTTGTTCTTC. Amino acid sequence: CASGRQVLFF.

The rearrangement uses TRBV10-3 and TRBJ2-7; 7 bases are a match to TRBD1. CDR3 length equals 13 residues. The germline CDR1 and CDR2 sequences are ENHRY and SYGVKD. The V and J ends lost 5 bases and 3 bases, in that order; junction bases with no gene match: 4. CDR3 in DNA: TGTGCCATCAGTCCTACAGGGGACTACGAGCAGTACTTC. Amino acids: CAISPTGDYEQYF.

There are a few counts of this clonotype. The chain recombines TRBV10-3 with TRBJ2-3, with 12 bases aligning to TRBD2. Germline assignment: CDR1 ENHRY and CDR2 SYGVKD. CDR3 length equals 14 residues. Trimming took 10 bases from V and 5 from J; bases not matched to a gene: 7. CDR3 nucleotide sequence: TGTGCCACCACGACTAGCGGGAGTGGAGATACGCAGTATTTT. This codes for CATTTSGSGDTQYF.